The clone carrying this T cell receptor (beta chain) has only one observation. Profiled with immunoSEQ multiplex PCR; TCRdb holds only in-frame clones, not every one. Among 50,000 to 80,000 clones listed, roughly 92% were seen once. Germline values: CDR1 SEHNR, CDR2 FQNEAQ (reference sequence). J was trimmed by 0 bases and V by 4 bases; bases with no gene match: 9. CDR3 length equals 17 residues. The sample originates from a study of T cell changes during pregnancy in multiple sclerosis. The clonotype originates from a female donor with multiple sclerosis, enrolled in a pregnancy study. V and J are TRBV7-9 and TRBJ2-3, with TRBD1 matching 8 bases. The source material was peripheral blood, sampled in the second trimester of pregnancy. CDR3 protein: CASSSRQGKTSTDTQYF. CDR3 nucleotide sequence: TGTGCCAGCAGCTCTCGACAGGGGAAAACTAGCACAGATACGCAGTATTTT.